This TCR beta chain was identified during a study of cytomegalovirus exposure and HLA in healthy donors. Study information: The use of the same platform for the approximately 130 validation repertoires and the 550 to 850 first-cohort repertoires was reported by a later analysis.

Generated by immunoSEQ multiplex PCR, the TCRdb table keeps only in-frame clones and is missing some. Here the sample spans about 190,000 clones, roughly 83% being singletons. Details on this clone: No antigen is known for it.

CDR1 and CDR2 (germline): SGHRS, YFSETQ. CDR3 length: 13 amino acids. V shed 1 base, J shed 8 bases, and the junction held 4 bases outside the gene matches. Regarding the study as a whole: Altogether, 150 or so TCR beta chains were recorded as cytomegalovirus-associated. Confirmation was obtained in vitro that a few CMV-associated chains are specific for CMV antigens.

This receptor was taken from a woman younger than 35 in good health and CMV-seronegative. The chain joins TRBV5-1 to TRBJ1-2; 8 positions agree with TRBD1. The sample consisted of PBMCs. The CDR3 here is CASSLPGGFGYTF. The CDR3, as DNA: TGCGCCAGCAGCTTGCCAGGGGGCTTCGGCTACACCTTC.